Described below is a single TCR beta chain sequence and its context. Antigen: not known. Time point reported: patch test 3, about 24 weeks after DPC sensitization. The treatment here: therapeutic diphenylcyclopropenone sensitization with weekly scalp DPC. How the authors handled the data: TCRs per sample had a median of approximately 98,000 and ranged from roughly 20,000 to 690,600. TCRdb called the RACE reads again in MiXCR, with one record for every CDR3 protein. The V and J calls here are based on TCRdb, not the publication. The sample has 95,000 to 150,000 distinct CDR3 sequences, about 11% seen once; the top ten hold about 2.4%. The CDR3 is 13 residues long. Between the trimmed V and J ends, which lost 6 bases and 4 bases, there was a span of 12 bases. CDR1 is SNHLY, CDR2 FYNNEI, per germline. This entry belongs to a study of human T cells and chemical hapten exposure. Study summary: The patient population, which was mostly female, had alopecia areata, totalis or universalis. Among samples, TCR yields varied mainly because of small differences in pooled library volume. Study-wide results and limits: In comparison with controls, expanded TCRs gave rise to a significantly larger number of large CDR3 similarity clusters.

The clonotype originates from a woman in her forties or fifties with alopecia areata. Some clones in this sample may be carry-over from other donors' samples. The sample here was whole blood, taken in connection with sensitization to the hapten diphenylcyclopropenone (DPC). The chain employs TRBV2 and TRBJ2-5; TRBD2 might be the D (7 bases). The CDR3 loop is CASRTGGAETQYF. DNA for the CDR3: TGTGCCAGCAGGACGGGGGGCGCAGAGACCCAGTACTTC. The complete variable domain, with remaining parts taken from reference TRBV2 and TRBJ2-5, reads EPEVTQTPSHQVTQMGQEVILRCVPISNHLYFYWYRQILGQKVEFLVSFYNNEISEKSEIFDDQFSVERPDGSNFTLKIRSTKLEDSAMYFCASRTGGAETQYFGPGTRLLVL.